This is a list of T cell receptor beta chains from one sample in a study of monozygotic twins with inflammatory bowel disease. TCRdb reanalyzed the 5' RACE reads and collapses them to one entry per CDR3 protein, without DNA. The ten most abundant clones cover 2% to 2.5% of a sample with under 150,000 distinct CDR3 sequences. Sequencing used blood. These receptors all stem from a human donor with ulcerative colitis or Crohn's disease, or a healthy co-twin of an affected twin (not recorded which). CDR3s include the opening cysteine and the closing phenylalanine or tryptophan.

V	J	CDR3
TRBV7-6	TRBJ2-5	CASRAGTRWQETQYF
TRBV6-4	TRBJ1-6	CASSPSPGTGSSYNSPLHF
TRBV29-1	TRBJ2-7	CSADGQGDEQYF
TRBV7-2	TRBJ2-3	CASSLGGFVSDTQYF
TRBV19	TRBJ1-4	CASTDPSETNEKLFF
TRBV7-8	TRBJ1-5	CASSWGRGQPQHF
TRBV20-1	TRBJ2-7	CSANRDSYEQYF
TRBV20-1	TRBJ2-3	CSATRWGGTDTQYF
TRBV6-1	TRBJ2-7	CASSNAQGQGSYEQYF
TRBV5-1	TRBJ1-6	CASSRNRDSNSPLHF